This T cell receptor (beta chain) emerged from a study of T cell changes during pregnancy in multiple sclerosis. V lost 3 bases and J lost 9; bases outside the gene matches: 5. The CDR3 is made up of 13 amino acids. Germline V gene sequence: CDR1 SGHRS, CDR2 YFSETQ. TCRdb's copy holds only in-frame clones and misses some; the assay was immunoSEQ multiplex PCR. Of around 100,000 clones listed, 92% are singletons. This TCR was recovered from a female donor with multiple sclerosis, enrolled in a pregnancy study. This chain connects TRBV5-1 to TRBJ2-1; 8 bases align to TRBD1. The sequencing here drew on peripheral blood, taken in the third trimester of pregnancy. The CDR3 region is CASSSYRGSEQFF. The CDR3 DNA sequence: TGCGCCAGCAGCTCATACAGGGGGAGTGAGCAGTTCTTC.